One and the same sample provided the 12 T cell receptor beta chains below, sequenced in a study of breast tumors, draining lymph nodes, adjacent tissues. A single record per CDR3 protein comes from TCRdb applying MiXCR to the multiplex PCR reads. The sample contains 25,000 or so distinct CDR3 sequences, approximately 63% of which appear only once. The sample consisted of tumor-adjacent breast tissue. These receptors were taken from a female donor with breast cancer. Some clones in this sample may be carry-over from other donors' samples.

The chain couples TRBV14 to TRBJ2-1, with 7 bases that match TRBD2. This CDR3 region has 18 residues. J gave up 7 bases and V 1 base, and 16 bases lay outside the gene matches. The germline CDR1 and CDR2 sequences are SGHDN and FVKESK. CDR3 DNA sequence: TGTGCCAGCAGCCAAGCTGGGGGGGAGGGCCTGCGAGGGAATGAGCAGTTCTTC. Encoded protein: CASSQAGGEGLRGNEQFF.

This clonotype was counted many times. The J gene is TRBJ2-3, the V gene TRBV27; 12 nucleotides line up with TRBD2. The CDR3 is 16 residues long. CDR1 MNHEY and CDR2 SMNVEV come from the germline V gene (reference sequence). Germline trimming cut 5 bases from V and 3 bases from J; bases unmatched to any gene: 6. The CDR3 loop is CASSPETSGRTDTQYF. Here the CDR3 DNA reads TGTGCCAGCAGTCCCGAGACTAGCGGGAGAACAGATACGCAGTATTTT.

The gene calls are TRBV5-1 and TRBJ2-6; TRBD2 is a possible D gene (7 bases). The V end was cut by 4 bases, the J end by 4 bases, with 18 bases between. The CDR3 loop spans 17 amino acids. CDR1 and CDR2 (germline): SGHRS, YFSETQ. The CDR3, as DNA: TGCGCCAGCAGCCGTGGACTAGGGGGGGTAGGGGCCAACGTCCTGACTTTC. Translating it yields CASSRGLGGVGANVLTF.

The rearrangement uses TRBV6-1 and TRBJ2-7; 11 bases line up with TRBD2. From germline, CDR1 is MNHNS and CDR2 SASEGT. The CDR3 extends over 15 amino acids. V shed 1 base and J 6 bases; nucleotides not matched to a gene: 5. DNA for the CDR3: TGTGCCAGCAGTGAAGAACTAGCGGGAGCGCGCGAGCAGTACTTC. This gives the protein CASSEELAGAREQYF.

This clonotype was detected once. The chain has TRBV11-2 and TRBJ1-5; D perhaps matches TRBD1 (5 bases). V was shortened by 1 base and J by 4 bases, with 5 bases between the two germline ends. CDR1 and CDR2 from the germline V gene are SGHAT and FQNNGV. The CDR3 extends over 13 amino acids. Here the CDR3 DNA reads TGTGCCAGCAGCTTAGGACAGAATCAGCCCCAGCATTTT. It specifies CASSLGQNQPQHF.

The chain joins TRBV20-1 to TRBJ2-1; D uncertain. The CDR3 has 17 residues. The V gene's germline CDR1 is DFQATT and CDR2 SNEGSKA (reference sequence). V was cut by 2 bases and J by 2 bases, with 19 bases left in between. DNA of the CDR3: TGCAGTGCTAGATCCAGAATAACACGAGGAACCTACAATGAGCAGTTCTTC. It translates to CSARSRITRGTYNEQFF.

CDR3 in amino acids: CASSLSRGSQPQHF. The CDR3 DNA reads as TGTGCCAGTAGTCTGTCCAGGGGCAGTCAGCCCCAGCATTTT. The chain has TRBV19 and TRBJ1-5, with TRBD1 as a possible D gene (6 bases). Trimming removed 5 bases from V and 6 bases from J, with 14 bases in between. Germline values: CDR1 LNHDA, CDR2 SQIVND (reference sequence). This CDR3 comprises 14 residues.

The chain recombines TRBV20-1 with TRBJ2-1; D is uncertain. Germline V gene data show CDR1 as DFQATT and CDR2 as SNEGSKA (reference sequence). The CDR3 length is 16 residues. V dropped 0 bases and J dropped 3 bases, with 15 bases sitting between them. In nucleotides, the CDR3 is TGCAGTGCTAGAGATAGGGAAGAGCCTCTCTACAATGAGCAGTTCTTC. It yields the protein CSARDREEPLYNEQFF.

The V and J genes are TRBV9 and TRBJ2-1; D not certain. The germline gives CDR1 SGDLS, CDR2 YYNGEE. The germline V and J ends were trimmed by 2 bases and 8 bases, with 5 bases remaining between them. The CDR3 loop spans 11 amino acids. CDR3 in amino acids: CASSVDDEQFF. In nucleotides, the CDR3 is TGTGCCAGCAGCGTGGACGATGAGCAGTTCTTC. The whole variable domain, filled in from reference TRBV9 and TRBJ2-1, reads DSGVTQTPKHLITATGQRVTLRCSPRSGDLSVYWYQQSLDQGLQFLIQYYNGEERAKGNILERFSAQQFPDLHSELNLSSLELGDSALYFCASSVDDEQFFGPGTRLTVL.

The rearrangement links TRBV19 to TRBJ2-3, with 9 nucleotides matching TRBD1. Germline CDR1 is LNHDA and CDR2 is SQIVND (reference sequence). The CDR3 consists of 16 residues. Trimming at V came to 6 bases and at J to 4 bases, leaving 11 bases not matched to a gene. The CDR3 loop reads CASSEDRGDRADTQYF. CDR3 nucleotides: TGTGCCAGTAGCGAGGACAGGGGCGATCGTGCAGATACGCAGTATTTT.

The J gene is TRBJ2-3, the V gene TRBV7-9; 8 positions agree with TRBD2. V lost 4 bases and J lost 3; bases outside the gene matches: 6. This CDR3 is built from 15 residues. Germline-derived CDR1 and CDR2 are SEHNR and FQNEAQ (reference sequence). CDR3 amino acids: CASSSEGLDTDTQYF. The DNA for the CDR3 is TGTGCCAGCAGCTCAGAGGGACTAGATACAGATACGCAGTATTTT.

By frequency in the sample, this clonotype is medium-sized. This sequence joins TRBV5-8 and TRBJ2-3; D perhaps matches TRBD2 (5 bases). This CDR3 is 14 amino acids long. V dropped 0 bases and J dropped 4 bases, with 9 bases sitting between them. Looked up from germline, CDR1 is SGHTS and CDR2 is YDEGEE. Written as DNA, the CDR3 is TGTGCCAGCAGCTTGGTTCACGGGGCAGATACGCAGTATTTT. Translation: CASSLVHGADTQYF.